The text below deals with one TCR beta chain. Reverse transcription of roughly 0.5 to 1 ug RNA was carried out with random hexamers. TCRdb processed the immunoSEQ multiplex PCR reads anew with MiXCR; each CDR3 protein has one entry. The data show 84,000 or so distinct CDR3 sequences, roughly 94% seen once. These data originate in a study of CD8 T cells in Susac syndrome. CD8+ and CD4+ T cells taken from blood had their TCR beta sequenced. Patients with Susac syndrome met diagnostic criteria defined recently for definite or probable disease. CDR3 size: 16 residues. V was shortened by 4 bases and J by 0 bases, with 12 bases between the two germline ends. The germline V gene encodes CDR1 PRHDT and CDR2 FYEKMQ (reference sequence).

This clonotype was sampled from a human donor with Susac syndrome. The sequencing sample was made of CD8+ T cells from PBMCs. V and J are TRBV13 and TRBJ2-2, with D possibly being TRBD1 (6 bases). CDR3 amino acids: CASSSLDSSNTGELFF. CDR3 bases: TGTGCCAGCAGCTCCTTGGACAGTTCGAACACCGGGGAGCTGTTTTTT.